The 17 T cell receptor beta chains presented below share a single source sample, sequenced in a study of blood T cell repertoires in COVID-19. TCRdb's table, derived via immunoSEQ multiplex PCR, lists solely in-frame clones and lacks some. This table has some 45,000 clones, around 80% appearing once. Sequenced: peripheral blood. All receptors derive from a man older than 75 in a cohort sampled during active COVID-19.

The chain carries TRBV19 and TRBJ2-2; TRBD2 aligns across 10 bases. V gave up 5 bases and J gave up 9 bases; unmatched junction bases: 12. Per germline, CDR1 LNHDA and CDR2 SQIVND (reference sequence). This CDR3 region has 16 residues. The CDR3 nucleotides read TGTGCCAGTAGTTTTAGCGGGGGGAAAGCTCCGTGGGAGCTGTTTTTT. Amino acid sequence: CASSFSGGKAPWELFF. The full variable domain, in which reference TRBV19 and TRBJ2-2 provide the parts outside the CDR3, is DGGITQSPKYLFRKEGQNVTLSCEQNLNHDAMYWYRQDPGQGLRLIYYSQIVNDFQKGDIAEGYSVSREKKESFPLTVTSAQKNPTAFYLCASSFSGGKAPWELFFGEGSRLTVL.

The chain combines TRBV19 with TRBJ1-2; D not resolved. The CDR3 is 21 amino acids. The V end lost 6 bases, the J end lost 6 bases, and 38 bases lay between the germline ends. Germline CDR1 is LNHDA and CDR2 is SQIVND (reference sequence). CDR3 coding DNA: TGTGCCAGTAGACCCCCACGGCACAGCAGCAATCCCATAGTCCAAAGCCATGGCTACACCTTC. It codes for CASRPPRHSSNPIVQSHGYTF. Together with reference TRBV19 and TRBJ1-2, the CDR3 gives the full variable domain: DGGITQSPKYLFRKEGQNVTLSCEQNLNHDAMYWYRQDPGQGLRLIYYSQIVNDFQKGDIAEGYSVSREKKESFPLTVTSAQKNPTAFYLCASRPPRHSSNPIVQSHGYTFGSGTRLTVV.

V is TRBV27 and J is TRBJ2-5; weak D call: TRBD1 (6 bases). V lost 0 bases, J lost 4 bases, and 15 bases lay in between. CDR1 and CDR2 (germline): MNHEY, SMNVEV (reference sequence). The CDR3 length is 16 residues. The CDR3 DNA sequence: TGTGCCAGCAGTTTATCGCCCCTCGCCAGGGGAGAGACCCAGTACTTC. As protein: CASSLSPLARGETQYF.

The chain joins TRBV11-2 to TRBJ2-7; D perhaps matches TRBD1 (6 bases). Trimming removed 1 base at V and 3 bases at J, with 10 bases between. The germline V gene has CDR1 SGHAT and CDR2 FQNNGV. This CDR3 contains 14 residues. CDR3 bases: TGTGCCAGCAGCTTAGTCGGACAGTACTACGAGCAGTACTTC. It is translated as CASSLVGQYYEQYF. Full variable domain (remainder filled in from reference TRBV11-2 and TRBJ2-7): EAGVAQSPRYKIIEKRQSVAFWCNPISGHATLYWYQQILGQGPKLLIQFQNNGVVDDSQLPKDRFSAERLKGVDSTLKIQPAKLEDSAVYLCASSLVGQYYEQYFGPGTRLTVT.

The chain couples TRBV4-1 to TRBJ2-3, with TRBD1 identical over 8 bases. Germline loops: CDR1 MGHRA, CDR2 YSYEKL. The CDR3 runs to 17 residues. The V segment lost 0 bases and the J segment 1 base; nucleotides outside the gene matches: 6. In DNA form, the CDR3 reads TGCGCCAGCAGCCAAGATACAGACAGGGGTGGCACAGATACGCAGTATTTT. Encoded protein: CASSQDTDRGGTDTQYF.

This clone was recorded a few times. DNA for the CDR3: TGTGCCAGCAGTGAACACAAACACCTACGCCTCGGGGGCTACACCTTC. This encodes CASSEHKHLRLGGYTF. This chain uses TRBV2 with TRBJ1-2; D is unclear. The ends were cut back, 2 bases at V and 8 bases at J, with 21 bases in the middle. From germline, CDR1 is SNHLY and CDR2 FYNNEI. The CDR3 loop spans 16 amino acids. Looking up the rest from reference TRBV2 and TRBJ1-2 gives the full variable domain: EPEVTQTPSHQVTQMGQEVILRCVPISNHLYFYWYRQILGQKVEFLVSFYNNEISEKSEIFDDQFSVERPDGSNFTLKIRSTKLEDSAMYFCASSEHKHLRLGGYTFGSGTRLTVV.

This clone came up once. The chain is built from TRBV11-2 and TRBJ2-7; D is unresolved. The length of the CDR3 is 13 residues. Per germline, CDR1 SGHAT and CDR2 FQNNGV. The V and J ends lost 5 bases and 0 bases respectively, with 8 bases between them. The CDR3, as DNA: TGTGCCAGCAGCCCCCCCGGCTCCTACGAGCAGTACTTC. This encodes CASSPPGSYEQYF.

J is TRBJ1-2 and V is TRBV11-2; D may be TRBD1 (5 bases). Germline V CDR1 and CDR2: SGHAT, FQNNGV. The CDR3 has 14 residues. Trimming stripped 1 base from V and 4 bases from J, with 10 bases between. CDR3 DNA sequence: TGTGCCAGCAGCTTAGGGGGGGACCTCTATGGCTACACCTTC. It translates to CASSLGGDLYGYTF.

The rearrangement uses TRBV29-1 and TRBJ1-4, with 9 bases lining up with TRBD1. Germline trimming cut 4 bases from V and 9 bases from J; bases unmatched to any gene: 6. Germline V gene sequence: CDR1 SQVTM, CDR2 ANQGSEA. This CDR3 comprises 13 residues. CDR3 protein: CSVAGQGTQKLFF. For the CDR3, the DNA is TGCAGCGTTGCGGGACAGGGTACGCAAAAACTGTTTTTT.

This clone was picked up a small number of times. For the CDR3, the DNA is TGTGCCAGCAGTCACGGGACAGGAATCAATCAGCCCCAGCATTTT. It specifies CASSHGTGINQPQHF. This sequence joins TRBV6-5 and TRBJ1-5; 8 nucleotides line up with TRBD1. Germline V CDR1 and CDR2: MNHEY, SVGAGI. V lost 5 bases and J lost 3; bases outside the gene matches: 6. The CDR3 extends over 15 amino acids.

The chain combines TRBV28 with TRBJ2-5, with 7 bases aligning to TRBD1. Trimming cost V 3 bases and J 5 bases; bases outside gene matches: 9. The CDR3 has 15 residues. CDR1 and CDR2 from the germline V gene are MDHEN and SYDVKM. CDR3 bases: TGTGCCAGCAGTTTTACAGGGGTCCAAACGGAGACCCAGTACTTC. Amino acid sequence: CASSFTGVQTETQYF.

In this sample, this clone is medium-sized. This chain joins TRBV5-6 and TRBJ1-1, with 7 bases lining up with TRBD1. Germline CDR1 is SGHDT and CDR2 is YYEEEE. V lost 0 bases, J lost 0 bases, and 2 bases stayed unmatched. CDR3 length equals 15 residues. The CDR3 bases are TGTGCCAGCAGCTTGGGGCAGGGGGTGAACACTGAAGCTTTCTTT. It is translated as CASSLGQGVNTEAFF.

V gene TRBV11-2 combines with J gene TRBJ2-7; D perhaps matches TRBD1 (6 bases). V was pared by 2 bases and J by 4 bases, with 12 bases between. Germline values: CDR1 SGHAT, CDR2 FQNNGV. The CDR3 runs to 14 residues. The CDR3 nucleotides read TGTGCCAGCAGCTTAACCCAGGGGTCGTACGAGCAGTACTTC. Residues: CASSLTQGSYEQYF.

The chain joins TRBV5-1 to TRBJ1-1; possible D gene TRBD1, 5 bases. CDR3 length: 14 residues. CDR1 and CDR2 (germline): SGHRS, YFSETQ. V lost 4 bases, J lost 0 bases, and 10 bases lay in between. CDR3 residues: CASSPQQVNTEAFF. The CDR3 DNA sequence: TGCGCCAGCAGCCCCCAACAGGTGAACACTGAAGCTTTCTTT.

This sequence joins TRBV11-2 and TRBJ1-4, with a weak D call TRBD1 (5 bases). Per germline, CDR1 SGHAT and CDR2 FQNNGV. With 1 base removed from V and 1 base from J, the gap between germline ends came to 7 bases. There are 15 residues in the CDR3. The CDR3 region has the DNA TGTGCCAGCAGCTTAGTTCAGGGAACTAATGAAAAACTGTTTTTT. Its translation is CASSLVQGTNEKLFF.

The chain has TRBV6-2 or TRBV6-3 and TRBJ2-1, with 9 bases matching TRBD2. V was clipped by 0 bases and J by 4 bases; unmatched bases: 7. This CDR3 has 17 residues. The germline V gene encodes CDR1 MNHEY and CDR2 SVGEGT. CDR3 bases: TGTGCCAGCAGTTACTCCCCAGCTAGCGGGATATACAATGAGCAGTTCTTC. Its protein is CASSYSPASGIYNEQFF.

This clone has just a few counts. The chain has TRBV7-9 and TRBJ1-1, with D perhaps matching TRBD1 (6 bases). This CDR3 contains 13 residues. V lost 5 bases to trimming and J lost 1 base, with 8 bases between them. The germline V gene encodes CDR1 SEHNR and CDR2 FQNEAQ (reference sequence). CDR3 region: CASSRQENTEAFF. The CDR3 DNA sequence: TGTGCCAGCAGCCGACAGGAGAACACTGAAGCTTTCTTT. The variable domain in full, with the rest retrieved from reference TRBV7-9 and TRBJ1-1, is DTGVSQNPRHKITKRGQNVTFRCDPISEHNRLYWYRQTLGQGPEFLTYFQNEAQLEKSRLLSDRFSAERPKGSFSTLEIQRTEQGDSAMYLCASSRQENTEAFFGQGTRLTVV.